The 29 T cell receptor beta chains listed next were all sequenced from one sample in a study of spatial heterogeneity in lung cancer. Findings of the study overall: Mutation tallies in tumors tracked expanded intratumoral alpha and beta TCR counts.

TCRdb used MiXCR to reprocess the 5' RACE reads, holding one entry per CDR3 protein. The top ten clones hold roughly 10% of a sample with around 7,000 distinct CDR3 sequences, around 15% of them seen once. Time point denoted: sample taken at primary tumor resection. Antigens for these TCRs are unknown. The material sequenced was lung tumor tissue, taken at surgery. The receptor source for this set is a female donor with early-stage non-small cell lung cancer.

This clonotype was seen ten or more times. The V and J genes are TRBV16 and TRBJ1-5; D is perhaps TRBD1 (5 bases). V lost 1 base, J lost 6 bases, and 10 bases lay in between. CDR3 length: 14 amino acids. Germline V lookup: CDR1 KGHSY, CDR2 FQNENV. This CDR3 reads CASSQWKGAQPQHF. As DNA, the CDR3 is TGTGCCAGCAGCCAATGGAAAGGGGCTCAGCCCCAGCATTTT.

By its share, this clonotype is large (0.1 to 1%). This chain uses TRBV2 with TRBJ2-5; 7 bases are a match to TRBD1. This CDR3 comprises 14 residues. Looked up from germline, CDR1 is SNHLY and CDR2 is FYNNEI. The V gene end was trimmed by 7 bases and the J gene end by 2 bases; junction bases not matched to a gene: 7. The DNA for the CDR3 is TGTGCCAGCACAAAAGCCAGGGGGCAAGAGACCCAGTACTTC. Amino acid sequence: CASTKARGQETQYF.

This clonotype was detected many times. The V and J genes are TRBV29-1 and TRBJ1-5; 9 positions match TRBD1. The CDR3 consists of 14 residues. The V gene's germline CDR1 is SQVTM and CDR2 ANQGSEA. The trim removed 6 bases at V and 2 bases at J, leaving 5 bases unmatched. Written as DNA, the CDR3 is TGCAGCGTGTGGACAGGGGTGCGCAATCAGCCCCAGCATTTT. This translates into CSVWTGVRNQPQHF.

In its sample, this clonotype was seen many times. The rearrangement links TRBV7-8 to TRBJ1-6; no clear D gene. The V end was cut by 4 bases, the J end by 5 bases, with 15 bases between. The CDR3 consists of 16 residues. Germline V gene lookup returns CDR1 SGHVS and CDR2 FQNEAQ. CDR3 DNA sequence: TGTGCCAGCAGCTCGAGACTCGTTACAGATAATTCACCCCTCCACTTT. Encoded protein: CASSSRLVTDNSPLHF.

This clonotype counts as medium-sized. The chain uses TRBV9 and TRBJ1-6, with D perhaps TRBD1 (5 bases). CDR3 size: 14 residues. CDR1 is SGDLS and CDR2 is YYNGEE in the germline V gene. V lost 3 bases, J lost 7 bases, and 11 bases lay in between. CDR3 nucleotide sequence: TGTGCCAGCAGCGGGGGGACTCAGAATTCACCCCTCCACTTT. Its protein is CASSGGTQNSPLHF.

This clonotype is categorized as medium-sized. The rearrangement links TRBV12-3 or TRBV12-4 to TRBJ2-2; tentatively, D is TRBD1 (6 bases). This CDR3 region has 15 residues. Trimming took off 6 bases at V and 3 bases at J, with 14 bases between the two ends. Here the CDR3 reads CASSNPGVDTGELFF. In nucleotides, the CDR3 is TGTGCCAGCAGCAACCCAGGGGTTGACACCGGGGAGCTGTTTTTT.

The table lists this clonotype with many counts. The chain combines TRBV7-9 with TRBJ1-6; tentatively, D is TRBD1 (5 bases). From germline, CDR1 is SEHNR and CDR2 FQNEAQ (reference sequence). V lost 8 bases, J lost 8 bases, and 10 bases lay in between. This CDR3 region has 12 residues. CDR3 DNA sequence: TGTGCCAGCTCGGGGGGTTATTCACCCCTCCACTTT. It codes for CASSGGYSPLHF.

In this sample, this clonotype is medium-sized. This chain uses TRBV4-3 with TRBJ2-3; D is perhaps TRBD2 (6 bases). V lost 0 bases and J lost 4, with 14 bases in between. Germline CDR1 is LGHNA and CDR2 is YSLEER. The length of the CDR3 is 16 residues. The CDR3 region is CASSQEGRGEADTQYF. The CDR3, as DNA: TGCGCCAGCAGCCAAGAGGGTAGAGGGGAGGCAGATACGCAGTATTTT.

By share, this clonotype ranks as medium-sized. The chain links TRBV18 to TRBJ1-1; TRBD1 matches at 8 bases. Germline CDR1 reads KGHSH; CDR2 reads LQKENI. CDR3 length equals 16 residues. V dropped 5 bases and J dropped 6; count of bases not matched to a gene: 14. The CDR3 nucleotides are TGTGCCAGCTCAACCCGGACAGGGATGCACAGGGCTGAAGCTTTCTTT. Protein sequence: CASSTRTGMHRAEAFF.

This clonotype is categorized as medium-sized. V gene TRBV7-8 combines with J gene TRBJ2-5; 7 nucleotides match TRBD1. Germline values: CDR1 SGHVS, CDR2 FQNEAQ. V lost 1 base to trimming and J lost 4 bases; unmatched junction nucleotides: 6. The CDR3 is 15 amino acids. As DNA, the CDR3 is TGTGCCAGCAGCTTAGTACAGGGGACCGGAGAGACCCAGTACTTC. As protein: CASSLVQGTGETQYF.

This clonotype was counted at least ten times. The V and J genes are TRBV5-4 and TRBJ2-2; 8 nucleotides match TRBD2. The trim removed 0 bases at V and 3 bases at J, leaving 4 bases unmatched. The CDR3 runs 16 residues. Germline-derived CDR1 and CDR2 are SGHNT and YYREEE (reference sequence). Written as DNA, the CDR3 is TGTGCCAGCAGCTTGGACAGCGGGGGATACACCGGGGAGCTGTTTTTT. Protein product: CASSLDSGGYTGELFF.

This clonotype was counted at least ten times. This chain links TRBV7-2 with TRBJ1-6; tentatively, D is TRBD1 (6 bases). The CDR3 totals 15 residues. Per the germline V gene, CDR1 is SGHTA and CDR2 is FQGNSA. V dropped 6 bases and J dropped 0 bases, with 9 bases sitting between them. CDR3 protein: CASRPTGSYNSPLHF. As DNA, the CDR3 is TGTGCCAGCAGACCGACAGGCTCCTATAATTCACCCCTCCACTTT.

The chain recombines TRBV30 with TRBJ1-4; D perhaps matches TRBD1 (5 bases). Trimming cost V 2 bases and J 8 bases, with 6 bases left between them. Germline V CDR1 and CDR2: GTSNPN, SVGIG (reference sequence). The CDR3 spans 11 residues. The chain's CDR3 is CAWSRGEKLFF. The CDR3 DNA follows: TGTGCCTGGAGTAGGGGAGAAAAACTGTTTTTT.

V usage is TRBV4-2 and J usage is TRBJ2-5; the D is unclear. The CDR3 sequence is 13 residues long. CDR1 is LGHNA and CDR2 is YNFKEQ in the germline V gene. Trimming cost V 2 bases and J 0 bases, with 4 bases left between them. The CDR3 bases are TGTGCCAGCAGCCAACAGTACCAAGAGACCCAGTACTTC. Encoded protein: CASSQQYQETQYF.

V usage is TRBV12-3 or TRBV12-4 and J usage is TRBJ2-1; D perhaps matches TRBD2 (6 bases). V dropped 7 bases and J dropped 10 bases, with 17 bases sitting between them. The CDR3 runs 13 residues. The CDR3 here is CASTLAGWVEQFF. The CDR3, as DNA: TGTGCCAGCACCCTCGCGGGATGGGTCGAGCAGTTCTTC.

In this sample, this clonotype turned up many times. The rearrangement joins TRBV7-2 to TRBJ1-2; maybe TRBD1 (6 bases). Germline CDR1 is SGHTA and CDR2 is FQGNSA. The CDR3 spans 14 residues. Trimming left V 6 bases short and J 4 bases short, with 15 bases between. The CDR3 DNA reads TGTGCCAGCAGGTTAATCCAGGGGATCTATGGCTACACCTTC. The encoded protein is CASRLIQGIYGYTF.

This clonotype was seen a few times. J is TRBJ2-7 and V is TRBV28; D gene ambiguous. CDR1 MDHEN and CDR2 SYDVKM come from the germline V gene. Trimming took off 0 bases at V and 1 base at J, with 4 bases between the two ends. This CDR3 is built from 13 residues. This CDR3 reads CASSLWQSYEQYF. The CDR3 nucleotides are TGTGCCAGCAGTTTATGGCAGTCCTACGAGCAGTACTTC.

This clonotype is deemed medium-sized. The chain is built from TRBV15 and TRBJ2-3; TRBD1 agrees at 9 bases. CDR3 size: 15 residues. In germline, CDR1 is LNHNV, CDR2 YYDKDF (reference sequence). J lost 6 bases, V lost 3 bases, and 7 bases had no gene match. CDR3 protein: CATSRETGGLDTQYF. As DNA, the CDR3 is TGTGCCACCAGCAGGGAGACAGGGGGATTGGATACGCAGTATTTT.

At least ten counts were recorded for this clonotype. The chain links TRBV2 to TRBJ1-5; D is unclear. CDR1 is SNHLY, CDR2 FYNNEI, per germline. Trimming pared 3 bases from V and 7 bases from J, leaving 10 bases between. The CDR3 runs to 13 residues. In DNA form, the CDR3 reads TGTGCCAGCAGTGATCGTGTTGGGCAGCCCCAGCATTTT. Residues: CASSDRVGQPQHF.

This clonotype is large. The chain carries TRBV7-2 and TRBJ1-2; 11 bases align to TRBD1. The CDR3 is made up of 13 amino acids. Germline assignment: CDR1 SGHTA and CDR2 FQGNSA. The junction had 8 bases not matched to a gene; V was cut back by 9 bases and J by 8 bases. The CDR3 coding sequence is TGTGCCAGGAGGACAGGGGGCGAGACGGGCTACACCTTC. It codes for CARRTGGETGYTF.

A word on this clonotype: One end of the junction varies from germline; a read error may be responsible. V is TRBV7-7 and J is TRBJ2-7; 7 bases are a match to TRBD1. Germline CDR1 SSHAT, CDR2 FNYEAQ (reference sequence). The CDR3 covers 12 residues. The CDR3 region is CASSSPGGEQYF. CDR3 sequence (DNA): TGTGCTAGCAGTTCGCCAGGGGGCGAGCAGTACTTC.

This clonotype was recorded at least ten times. This chain links TRBV7-8 with TRBJ2-7; D possibly corresponds to TRBD1 (6 bases). V lost 5 bases, J lost 2 bases, and 19 bases lay in between. From germline, CDR1 is SGHVS and CDR2 FQNEAQ. The CDR3 extends over 16 amino acids. The CDR3 DNA sequence: TGTGCCAGCAGCCTTAGGACAGTATCCTTCCCCTACGAGCAGTACTTC. The encoded protein is CASSLRTVSFPYEQYF. The complete variable domain, with remaining parts taken from reference TRBV7-8 and TRBJ2-7, reads GAGVSQSPRYKVAKRGQDVALRCDPISGHVSLFWYQQALGQGPEFLTYFQNEAQLDKSGLPSDRFFAERPEGSVSTLKIQRTQQEDSAVYLCASSLRTVSFPYEQYFGPGTRLTVT.

By sample share, this clonotype is medium-sized. V is TRBV4-1 and J is TRBJ1-3; D call uncertain. V was cut by 2 bases and J by 0 bases, with 11 bases left in between. CDR1 is MGHRA and CDR2 is YSYEKL in the germline V gene. The CDR3 runs to 16 residues. This CDR3 reads CASSQPGRYSGNTIYF. CDR3 DNA sequence: TGCGCCAGCAGCCAACCAGGACGGTACTCTGGAAACACCATATATTTT.

This clonotype qualifies as medium-sized. The chain couples TRBV13 to TRBJ1-1; no reliable D call. CDR3 length: 11 amino acids. V lost 4 bases and J lost 7, with 7 bases in between. In germline, CDR1 is PRHDT, CDR2 FYEKMQ (reference sequence). The CDR3 region is CASSSRVEAFF. The CDR3 coding sequence is TGTGCCAGCAGCTCGAGGGTTGAAGCTTTCTTT.

The table lists this clonotype with many counts. The CDR3 DNA follows: TGTGCCAGCAGCCCAGCCGAGAACACTGAAGCTTTCTTT. Its protein product is CASSPAENTEAFF. The chain links TRBV7-3 to TRBJ1-1; D gene uncertain. Germline values: CDR1 SGHTA, CDR2 FQGTGA. This CDR3 is built from 13 residues. V gave up 5 bases and J gave up 1 base, with 8 bases separating them.

This clonotype is medium-sized (0.01 to 0.1%) within its sample. The genes are TRBV20-1 and TRBJ1-6, with 7 positions matching TRBD1. The CDR3 runs to 13 residues. CDR1 DFQATT and CDR2 SNEGSKA come from the germline V gene (reference sequence). V lost 3 bases to trimming and J lost 8 bases; unmatched junction nucleotides: 4. The DNA of the CDR3 is TGCAGTGCTAGTTGGACAGGCCATTCACCCCTCCACTTT. Translating it yields CSASWTGHSPLHF.

The rearrangement links TRBV12-3 or TRBV12-4 to TRBJ2-1; no definite D call. V gave up 0 bases and J gave up 12 bases, with 9 bases separating them. The CDR3 sequence is 12 residues long. CDR3 sequence reads: CASSLARGRQFF. The DNA for the CDR3 is TGTGCCAGCAGTTTAGCGAGAGGCCGGCAGTTCTTC.

By frequency in the sample, this clonotype is medium-sized. The chain uses TRBV7-2 and TRBJ2-1; D is unclear. The CDR3 has 16 residues. Germline V CDR1 and CDR2: SGHTA, FQGNSA. V was shortened by 6 bases and J by 3 bases, with 18 bases between the two germline ends. The CDR3 here is CASSHSGRSRYNEQFF. CDR3 DNA: TGTGCCAGCAGTCACAGTGGTCGATCCCGCTACAATGAGCAGTTCTTC.

This clonotype is deemed medium-sized. The chain has TRBV6-1 and TRBJ2-7; D ambiguous. The CDR3 consists of 15 residues. Trimming removed 4 bases from V and 1 base from J, with 14 bases in between. Germline V gene data show CDR1 as MNHNS and CDR2 as SASEGT. The CDR3 sequence is CASSVEQFLSYEQYF. In DNA, the CDR3 is TGTGCCAGCAGTGTCGAGCAGTTCTTATCCTACGAGCAGTACTTC.